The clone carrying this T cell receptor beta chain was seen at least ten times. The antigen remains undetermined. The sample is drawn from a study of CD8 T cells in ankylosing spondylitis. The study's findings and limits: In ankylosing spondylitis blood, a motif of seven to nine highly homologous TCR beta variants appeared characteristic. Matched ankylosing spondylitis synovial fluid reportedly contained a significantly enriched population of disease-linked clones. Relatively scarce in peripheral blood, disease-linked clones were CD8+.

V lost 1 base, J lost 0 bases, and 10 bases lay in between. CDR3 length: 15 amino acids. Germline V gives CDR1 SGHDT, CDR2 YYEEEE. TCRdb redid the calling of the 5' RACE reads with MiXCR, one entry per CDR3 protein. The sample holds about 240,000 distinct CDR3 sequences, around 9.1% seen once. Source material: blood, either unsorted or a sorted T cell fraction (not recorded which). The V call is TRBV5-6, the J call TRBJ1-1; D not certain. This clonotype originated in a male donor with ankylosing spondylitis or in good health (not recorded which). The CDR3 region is CASSLWVGLNTEAFF. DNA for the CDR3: TGTGCCAGCAGCTTGTGGGTGGGCCTGAACACTGAAGCTTTCTTT.